The present entry profiles one T cell receptor (beta chain) with its context. Its antigen remains undetermined. Base qualities were left out, and no much larger clone turns up one base away. The sample belongs to a study of cytomegalovirus exposure and HLA in healthy donors (TCRdb year 2017). General notes on the study: In an earlier analysis of several hundred of the donors, about 270 Gb of sequence data and 100 million or so unique TCR beta sequences from about 190 million T cells were reported. Approximately 300 gigabases of sequencing data and approximately 91 million unique TCR sequences made up an early release that covered 640 HLA-typed donors. Of the 398 genotyped donors, about 84% fell in the genetic ancestry cluster associated with self-reported Caucasian donors. The aim of the study was to test whether cataloging public T cell receptors could identify signatures of past pathogen exposure. The study used immunosequencing to profile the T cell repertoires of 670 or so subjects and linked those repertoires to cytomegalovirus serostatus. Along with the approximately 700-subject first cohort, a separate validation cohort of over a hundred different subjects was used. High-throughput TCR immunosequencing, statistical association of individual TCRs with disease status, and machine learning were combined to predict cytomegalovirus infection status. A later analysis re-examined previously published TCR beta repertoires from hundreds of donors and added high-resolution HLA genotyping to investigate patterns of TCR occurrence. Rather than using new phenotypic data, the later analysis identified candidate immune exposures from TCR beta sequences and from how often those sequences occurred across donors. In an earlier analysis of 587 of the donors, high-throughput TCR beta sequencing was used to judge whether each TCR beta V gene segment behaved as functional or pseudogenic. Donor age, sex, ethnicity and CMV serostatus were collected together with the repertoire data. A later genetic analysis took genome-wide SNP genotypes for about 65% of the roughly 670 donors and used that subset as a discovery cohort. All discovery cohort repertoires had been generated on a single sequencing platform. HLA typing included class I and class II loci at four-digit resolution. The number of donors typed differed by locus, with roughly 629-640 for A, B, C, DRB1 and DQB1, 522 for DQA1, about 610 for DPA1, and about 450 for DPB1. Roughly 5 DR-DQ haplotypes were handled as single units for association and clustering, since linkage in the cohort was strong. Among roughly 400 genotyped donors of the cohort, an average of around 240,000 unique TCR beta nucleotide sequences was sequenced per donor, of which 15% to 20% were non-productive.

Taken from cysteine to phenylalanine, the CDR3 has 12 residues. Only the CDR3 part of the read is kept: 36 bases, read in frame from the first base. From a lookup of the germline V gene, CDR1 and CDR2 are SQVTM and ANQGSEA. Library generation was performed with the immunoSEQ multiplex PCR assay. The multiplex PCR relied on a mix of 60 forward primers for TCR Vbeta segments and 13 reverse primers for TCR Jbeta segments. The CDR3 region of rearranged TCR beta genes was amplified from genomic DNA by a multiplex PCR assay. The Illumina HiSeq System was used to sequence the amplified TCR beta libraries as 87-base-pair reads. On the authors' methods: A later analysis counted some 74 million unique TCR beta chains across the 700 or so repertoires, and about 10 million of these chains were shared by at least two donors. Raw reads were error-corrected and collapsed into unique sequences with a nearest-neighbor algorithm that merged closely related sequences to remove PCR and sequencing errors. V, D and J gene segments were assigned by aligning CDR3 sequences to IMGT reference sequences. Each retained sequence needed at least a six-nucleotide match to both a V gene segment and a J gene segment. Rearrangements were called productive when the CDR3 lacked stop codons and stayed in frame with V and J; all others were non-productive. CDR3 was defined by IMGT convention, running from the second conserved V-encoded cysteine to the conserved J-encoded phenylalanine. Sequences without an unambiguous match to a single V gene segment were excluded from the earlier analysis of a few hundred of the donors. An earlier analysis of several hundred of the donors classified V segments as functional when productive rearrangements were above 56.7% and as segregating when the standard deviation between donors was above 5%. A statistical classification framework was developed to diagnose cytomegalovirus status using the catalog of TCR beta chain sequences. V and J gene assignment, in a later analysis, came from comparing TCR nucleotide sequences with IMGT/GENE-DB human TR gene sequences. The TCRdist pipeline was used in a later analysis to assign CDR3 sequences and most-parsimonious VDJ recombination scenarios. A later analysis defined each TCR beta chain by its CDR3 amino acid sequence plus V-gene family, and excluded reads lacking a unique V-gene family. As a way to deal with suspected cross-contamination and a sequencing artifact, a later analysis dropped roughly 600 nucleotide sequences that were highly shared and had low generation probability. In a later analysis, a clonal expansion index was calculated for each public chain from normalized within-repertoire ranks of inferred template counts. In a later analysis, generation probabilities were computed using a VDJ recombination model fitted to out-of-frame rearrangements, and the results were checked against IGoR. In a later analysis, hypergeometric tests were used to score TCR-TCR, TCR-HLA and TCR-CMV co-occurrence, with a repertoire-size bias correction applied to TCR pairs. In a later analysis, false discovery rates were estimated by permuting HLA or CMV assignments 20 times. A later analysis grouped co-occurring TCRs with DBSCAN, adding TCRdist sequence similarity when clustering within HLA-allele-positive subsets. Repertoires with fewer than 30,000 or more than 120,000 public chains were left out of co-occurrence clustering, as were a few repertoires with anomalous nucleotide sharing. TCRdb retrieved this table from immuneACCESS and kept in-frame rearrangements only. Not all clones are present; in checked studies, unresolved V genes account for under half, and no reason is known for the remainder. V, J and clone size are taken as reported in that table, and D and trimming were inferred from the DNA itself. This sample has tens of thousands of clones in its table, and roughly 80% of those were observed once. The top ten clonotypes cover roughly 6.8% of the sample.

Broad study findings and their caveats: Linkage disequilibrium might explain the correlated functional status among segregating V segments, but an unknown experimental factor could not be excluded. A later analysis found that most CMV-associated TCR beta chains appeared HLA-restricted, with HLA associations seemingly driven largely by CMV exposure. The presence/absence analyses assumed that sequencing depth was roughly uniform across donors, and that assumption may not be true. Cytomegalovirus status was reported to be diagnosed by the classifier with high specificity and sensitivity in both the original and validation cohorts. According to a later analysis, TCR association rates differed among HLA loci, with DRB1 alleles showing the most associated TCRs and HLA-C alleles showing the fewest. The 87-base-pair reads could not distinguish some IMGT-functional V segments, including TRBV6-2 and TRBV6-3, so those segments were excluded. The authors suggested that the approach could potentially be extended to other disease states and immunological phenotypes. A later analysis associated about 17,000 TCR beta sequences with specific HLA alleles at a false discovery rate of 0.05. A later genetic analysis associated a missense DCLRE1C variant with V-gene and J-gene trimming of TCR beta chains, and an independent cohort replicated the association. Seventeen rarely observed V segments, including chromosome 9 orphons, were excluded from the earlier analysis of 550 to 700 of the donors because counts were too low. A few of the identified cytomegalovirus-associated TCR beta chains were confirmed in vitro to be specific for cytomegalovirus antigens. The study gave a list of over 150 TCR beta chains associated with cytomegalovirus. According to a later genetic analysis, donors in an Asian-associated ancestry cluster had fewer N-insertions in productive TCRs than the approximately 610-donor mean. Compared with equally common non-associated chains, HLA-associated TCR beta chains in a later analysis were more clonally expanded and had lower generation probabilities. For the cohort, immune exposure information was limited to CMV serostatus. The cohort was sequenced for TCR beta chains only, and without alpha or paired-chain data the features that could be detected were limited. A group of highly shared sequence variants was considered likely to be a technical artifact of the sequencing pipeline. Several of the top co-occurrence clusters appeared to be linked to parvovirus B19, influenza, CMV and Epstein-Barr virus, according to a later analysis. When HLA alleles, especially DR and DQ, strongly co-occurred, attributing TCR associations to individual alleles was difficult. Because some donors lacked HLA typing at each locus, the association tests relied only on the typed subset. An earlier analysis of approximately 570 of the donors showed that most TCR beta V segments appeared in productive rearrangements either about 87% or about 30% of the time, which broadly matched IMGT annotations. A further reported finding was that TCR beta sequences accurately predicted the HLA-A and HLA-B alleles for most subjects in the first cohort. Across donors, most TCR sequences were observed very rarely, whereas some public TCRs were present in many individuals.

The cohort consisted of fewer than 700 healthy bone marrow donors. At the time of sampling, all cohort members were nominally healthy, though unrecorded immune exposures were likely present. The donor tested CMV seronegative and was one of the 352 seronegative cohort members. A peripheral blood sample was collected from each donor, and TCR beta sequencing was performed on peripheral blood mononuclear cells. The Qiagen DNeasy Blood Extraction Kit was used to extract genomic DNA from the blood cell samples. This receptor chain uses TRBV29-1 and TRBJ2-5; the D gene assignment is ambiguous. This clonotype originated in a man between 60 and 70 years old in good health and CMV-seronegative. The sample consisted of PBMCs. The CDR3 reads CSLLSNQETQYF. The nucleotide sequence is TGCAGTTTATTGTCTAACCAAGAGACCCAGTACTTC.